These 14 T cell receptor beta chains share one sample of origin, sequenced in a study of blood T cell repertoires in COVID-19. The table came from immunoSEQ multiplex PCR; TCRdb's copy has only in-frame clones and leaves some out. The sample carries about 70,000 clones, 89% recorded once. The specimen was peripheral blood. The receptors stem from a man between 60 and 75 years old with acute or convalescent COVID-19.

The chain employs TRBV11-2 and TRBJ1-1, with TRBD1 as a possible D gene (6 bases). This CDR3 contains 15 residues. CDR1 SGHAT and CDR2 FQNNGV come from the germline V gene. With 0 bases removed from V and 4 bases from J, the gap between germline ends came to 12 bases. The CDR3 coding sequence is TGTGCCAGCAGCTTAGAGGGGGGGCCGACCACTGAAGCTTTCTTT. Protein: CASSLEGGPTTEAFF.

The V gene is TRBV7-9, the J gene TRBJ2-7; 10 bases fit TRBD1. From germline, CDR1 is SEHNR and CDR2 FQNEAQ (reference sequence). The length of the CDR3 is 13 residues. V shed 6 bases and J 6 bases; nucleotides not matched to a gene: 5. The CDR3 loop is CASRSGTGVEQYF. The CDR3 DNA reads as TGTGCCAGCAGATCCGGGACAGGGGTCGAGCAGTACTTC.

The rearrangement links TRBV6-5 to TRBJ1-1, with TRBD1 as a possible D gene (6 bases). CDR3 length: 13 amino acids. Deletions cut 6 bases from V and 6 bases from J, with 14 bases between. Germline-derived CDR1 and CDR2 are MNHEY and SVGAGI. CDR3 sequence reads: CASRNKGVAEAFF. The CDR3 nucleotides read TGTGCCAGCAGGAACAAGGGGGTGGCTGAAGCTTTCTTT.

The rearrangement links TRBV11-2 to TRBJ1-2; 9 bases match TRBD1. The CDR3 has 14 amino acids. V was clipped by 0 bases and J by 8 bases; unmatched bases: 4. Germline V gene sequence: CDR1 SGHAT, CDR2 FQNNGV. The CDR3 DNA reads TGTGCCAGCAGCTTAGACACAGGGGGCCGGGGCTACACCTTC. The encoded protein is CASSLDTGGRGYTF. Full variable domain (rest looked up from reference TRBV11-2 and TRBJ1-2): EAGVAQSPRYKIIEKRQSVAFWCNPISGHATLYWYQQILGQGPKLLIQFQNNGVVDDSQLPKDRFSAERLKGVDSTLKIQPAKLEDSAVYLCASSLDTGGRGYTFGSGTRLTVV.

The chain carries TRBV11-2 and TRBJ1-2; 7 bases line up with TRBD1. From germline, CDR1 is SGHAT and CDR2 FQNNGV. Germline trimming cut 7 bases from V and 11 bases from J; bases unmatched to any gene: 16. CDR3 length: 14 residues. As DNA, the CDR3 is TGTGCCAGCACCCCTGACAGGGATCAGTTGTGGTACACCTTC. Its translation: CASTPDRDQLWYTF.

The chain joins TRBV7-9 to TRBJ2-5, with 9 bases identical to TRBD1. Trimming cost V 5 bases and J 1 base; bases outside gene matches: 8. This CDR3 is built from 16 residues. The germline V gene encodes CDR1 SEHNR and CDR2 FQNEAQ (reference sequence). The CDR3 DNA reads TGTGCCAGCAGCCGACCCGGGACAGGGAGCCAAGAGACCCAGTACTTC. Translating it yields CASSRPGTGSQETQYF.

The rearrangement uses TRBV7-3 and TRBJ2-2, with 9 bases lining up with TRBD1. The CDR3 runs 17 residues. CDR1 and CDR2 (germline): SGHTA, FQGTGA. J gave up 6 bases and V 0 bases, and 8 bases lay outside the gene matches. The CDR3 region is CASSLTGQGSRAGELFF. CDR3 nucleotide sequence: TGTGCCAGCAGCTTAACCGGACAGGGGTCGAGGGCCGGGGAGCTGTTTTTT.

The chain joins TRBV6-5 to TRBJ1-6; D is undetermined. CDR1 and CDR2 from the germline V gene are MNHEY and SVGAGI. CDR3 length equals 16 residues. The V end lost 2 bases, the J end lost 7 bases, and 15 bases lay between the germline ends. The CDR3 loop is CASSYSLGRENSPLHF. The CDR3 nucleotides are TGTGCCAGCAGTTACAGTCTCGGGAGGGAAAATTCACCCCTCCACTTT.

The rearrangement links TRBV6-1 to TRBJ1-2; D gene unclear. V lost 5 bases and J lost 4, with 14 bases in between. Germline V gene lookup returns CDR1 MNHNS and CDR2 SASEGT. The length of the CDR3 is 14 residues. The CDR3 coding sequence is TGTGCCAGCAGTTATGAGTCCCCTTCCTATGGCTACACCTTC. Amino acids: CASSYESPSYGYTF.

The chain uses TRBV9 and TRBJ1-2, with TRBD1 as a possible D gene (5 bases). The V end was cut by 0 bases, the J end by 0 bases, with 9 bases between. The CDR3 is 15 residues long. Per germline, CDR1 SGDLS and CDR2 YYNGEE. The CDR3 DNA sequence: TGTGCCAGCAGCGTAGTGGTAGGGGCTAACTATGGCTACACCTTC. It translates to CASSVVVGANYGYTF.

The CDR3 loop is CASSLLAPGTGELFF. CDR3 coding DNA: TGTGCCAGCAGCTTGTTAGCCCCGGGCACCGGGGAGCTGTTTTTT. The chain couples TRBV5-6 to TRBJ2-2; D gene unclear. The germline V and J ends were trimmed by 1 base and 4 bases, with 11 bases remaining between them. This CDR3 has 15 amino acids. Germline assignment: CDR1 SGHDT and CDR2 YYEEEE.

V and J are TRBV5-1 and TRBJ1-1; tentative D call: TRBD1 (6 bases). Trimming left V 5 bases short and J 4 bases short, with 21 bases between. CDR3 size: 16 residues. Germline assignment: CDR1 SGHRS and CDR2 YFSETQ. The CDR3 here is CASRPSLHRVTTEAFF. The CDR3 DNA is TGCGCCAGCAGGCCGAGCTTACACAGGGTTACCACTGAAGCTTTCTTT.

The V gene is TRBV11-2, the J gene TRBJ1-2, with no clear D. There are 13 residues in the CDR3. Deletions cut 1 base from V and 4 bases from J, with 7 bases between. CDR1 SGHAT and CDR2 FQNNGV come from the germline V gene. CDR3 sequence reads: CASSLGHSYGYTF. The CDR3 coding sequence is TGTGCCAGCAGCTTAGGCCACTCCTATGGCTACACCTTC.

This sequence joins TRBV3-1 (or the pseudogene TRBV3-2) and TRBJ2-4; tentatively, D is TRBD1 (6 bases). V was clipped by 0 bases and J by 1 base, with 16 bases between them. This CDR3 region has 18 residues. Germline V gene data show CDR1 as LGHDT and CDR2 as YNNKEL (reference sequence). The CDR3 nucleotides read TGTGCCAGCAGCCAAGATGGGGCAGGGGTCAGGGCCAAAAACATTCAGTACTTC. It encodes CASSQDGAGVRAKNIQYF.